This entry is about one T cell receptor (beta chain). Sequencing used immunoSEQ multiplex PCR; TCRdb keeps in-frame clones, though not all of them. The sample contains about 1 million clones, around 76% of which appear only once. The germline CDR1 and CDR2 sequences are MDHEN and SYDVKM. Losses at the gene ends were 1 base for V and 5 bases for J; bases not matched to a gene: 3. This CDR3 contains 15 residues. These data belong to a study of shared clonotypes between healthy human individuals. The sequenced sample was memory CD4+ T cells sorted from blood. Subset in this sample: CD45RA-negative fraction. The V call is TRBV28, the J call TRBJ2-5, with TRBD2 matching over 11 bases. This sequence was found in a man aged 18 to 29 in good health. The CDR3 nucleotides are TGTGCCAGCAGTTTATCACTAGCGGGGGTTGAGACCCAGTACTTC. It codes for CASSLSLAGVETQYF.